The subject of this entry is one T cell receptor (beta chain). No antigen is known for it. This CDR3 region has 21 residues. The V end was cut by 0 bases, the J end by 6 bases, with 30 bases between. The germline CDR1 and CDR2 sequences are GTSNPN and SVGIG (reference sequence). The donors were members of the validation cohort, which comprised 100 to 150 subjects and was separate from the first cohort of 666 subjects. This specimen belongs to a study of cytomegalovirus exposure and HLA in healthy donors. Regarding the study as a whole: For cytomegalovirus status, the classifier reportedly gave diagnoses with high specificity and sensitivity.

The assay was immunoSEQ multiplex PCR, and TCRdb's table has in-frame clones only and misses some. This table has some 230,000 clones, just over 90% appearing once. Sequencing was carried out using PBMCs. V usage is TRBV30 and J usage is TRBJ2-6; D might be TRBD2 (5 bases). The TCR was taken from a woman aged 18-29 years in good health and CMV-seronegative. For the CDR3, the DNA is TGTGCCTGGAGTGTACTTAGGCAGACTATAGTACGCTCTGGTGAGGCCAACGTCCTGACTTTC. It is translated as CAWSVLRQTIVRSGEANVLTF.